The 19 T cell receptor beta chains listed next were all sequenced from one sample in a study of T cells in women clearing cervical HPV infection. TCRdb's copy holds only in-frame clones and misses some; the assay was immunoSEQ multiplex PCR. The sample yields 25,000 to 35,000 clones, of which the top ten take up under 7%. Sequenced input: blood buffy coat. The receptors were gathered from a woman between 18 and 69 years old with a cervical HPV16 infection that either progressed to CIN3+ or cleared (not recorded which).

Comments on this clone: One end of the junction does not line up with germline, which may come from a read error. Read coverage stops 3 residues before the CDR3 terminus; the germline J gene supplies the remainder. The sample carries other DNA sequences with the same CDR3. This rearrangement joins TRBV19 to TRBJ1-3; no firm D call. This CDR3 spans 14 amino acids. CDR1 LNHDA and CDR2 SQIVND come from the germline V gene (reference sequence). The CDR3 loop is CASKRVDPGNTIYF. The part of the CDR3 DNA that was read is TGTGCCAGTAAACGGGTCGATCCTGGAAACACT.

On this clone itself: The read gets to within 3 residues of the CDR3 end, and the germline J gene fills in the rest. The chain is built from TRBV30 and TRBJ1-2, with D tentatively TRBD1 (5 bases). CDR1 is GTSNPN, CDR2 SVGIG, per germline (reference sequence). The CDR3 is made up of 15 amino acids. CDR3 DNA, as far as it was read: TGTGCCTGGAGTCGGGACTTCAGCTCCTACAATGAC. As protein: CAWSRDFSSYND. From start to end, the CDR3 is CAWSRDFSSYNDYTF.

As for this clone: The read falls 3 residues short of the CDR3 end, and the missing part is taken from the germline J gene. The gene calls are TRBV11-2 and TRBJ2-7, with D possibly TRBD2 on 7 matching bases. The length of the CDR3 is 15 residues. Germline V gene data show CDR1 as SGHAT and CDR2 as FQNNGV. The ends were cut back, 3 bases at V and 2 bases at J, with 14 bases in the middle. The DNA read from the CDR3 is TGTGCCAGCAGCTTTCTGGGGGGGGCGGCCTACGAG. As protein: CASSFLGGAAYE. The whole CDR3 protein is CASSFLGGAAYEQYF.

About this clone itself: The read comes to an end 3 residues before the CDR3 does, leaving the germline J gene to fill in the end. The chain links TRBV7-6 to TRBJ1-5; TRBD1 agrees at 8 bases. The CDR3 runs 14 residues. The germline CDR1 and CDR2 sequences are SGHVS and FNYEAQ. Trimming took 5 bases from V and 7 from J; bases not matched to a gene: 7. The CDR3 spells CASSLGQGSQPQHF. Partial CDR3 DNA: TGTGCCAGCAGCCTAGGACAGGGTAGCCAGCCC.

As to this clone: Read data end 3 residues before the CDR3 end; the end is taken from the germline J gene. V gene TRBV7-6 combines with J gene TRBJ2-3, with 9 positions matching TRBD2. The CDR3 covers 18 residues. In germline, CDR1 is SGHVS, CDR2 FNYEAQ. The V segment lost 1 base and the J segment 0 bases; nucleotides outside the gene matches: 8. The CDR3 bases that were read are TGTGCCAGCAGCTTAGTGGTAGCGGGGGCCCCTAGCACAGATACG. Amino acid sequence: CASSLVVAGAPSTDT. The whole CDR3 protein is CASSLVVAGAPSTDTQYF.

As for this clone: The read gets to within 3 residues of the CDR3 end, and the germline J gene fills in the rest. This chain links TRBV5-1 with TRBJ1-1, with 9 bases identical to TRBD1. Per the germline V gene, CDR1 is SGHRS and CDR2 is YFSETQ. The V and J ends lost 5 bases and 6 bases, in that order; junction bases with no gene match: 5. CDR3 length: 13 amino acids. CDR3 DNA, as far as it was read: TGCGCCAGCAGACGTGGGACAGGGCCTGAA. This encodes CASRRGTGPE. The whole CDR3 sequence is CASRRGTGPEAFF. Together with reference TRBV5-1 and TRBJ1-1, the CDR3 gives the full variable domain: KAGVTQTPRYLIKTRGQQVTLSCSPISGHRSVSWYQQTPGQGLQFLFEYFSETQRNKGNFPGRFSGRQFSNSRSEMNVSTLELGDSALYLCASRRGTGPEAFFGQGTRLTVV.

Here the CDR3 reads CASSMRDRGGGYTF. The CDR3 DNA, read in part, is TGTGCCAGCAGCATGAGAGACAGGGGTGGGGGC. The rearrangement joins TRBV7-9 to TRBJ1-2; TRBD1 aligns across 8 bases. The sequenced fragment ends 3 residues before the CDR3 boundary, so the rest is inferred from the germline J gene. This CDR3 has 14 residues. CDR1 and CDR2 from the germline V gene are SEHNR and FQNEAQ (reference sequence).

For this clone: Sequencing ends 3 residues short of the CDR3 end; the germline J gene provides the rest. V usage is TRBV7-3 and J usage is TRBJ1-1; possible D gene TRBD1, 6 bases. The CDR3 length is 16 residues. Germline-derived CDR1 and CDR2 are SGHTA and FQGTGA. Trimming pared 2 bases from V and 0 bases from J, leaving 13 bases between. The CDR3 spells CASSLQGRGMNTEAFF. CDR3 DNA (partial): TGTGCCAGCAGCTTACAGGGGAGGGGTATGAACACTGAA.

As regards this clone: Read sequence stops 3 residues before the CDR3 end, and the germline J gene provides the missing end. This chain joins TRBV2 and TRBJ2-2; 8 bases map to TRBD2. The junction had 3 bases not matched to a gene; V was cut back by 7 bases and J by 5 bases. The CDR3 extends over 13 amino acids. Germline V gene sequence: CDR1 SNHLY, CDR2 FYNNEI. The covered CDR3 bases are TGTGCCAGCACCTCTAGCGGGACCGGGGAG. Encoded protein: CASTSSGTGE. The entire CDR3 is CASTSSGTGELFF.

As for this clone: The read stops 3 residues short of the end of the CDR3; the missing end is completed from the germline J gene. V usage is TRBV5-1 and J usage is TRBJ1-6; TRBD1 agrees at 10 bases. Germline CDR1 reads SGHRS; CDR2 reads YFSETQ. The V gene end was trimmed by 4 bases and the J gene end by 7 bases; junction bases not matched to a gene: 8. The CDR3 loop spans 16 amino acids. The part of the CDR3 DNA that was read is TGCGCCAGCAGCCAAGGCTGGACAGGGGGGAATTCACCC. Its protein is CASSQGWTGGNSP. The full CDR3 protein reads CASSQGWTGGNSPLHF.

This chain's CDR3 is CASSLGGAGGGEQFF. The CDR3 bases that were read are TGTGCCAGCAGCTTAGGAGGGGCGGGGGGAGGTGAG. The chain has TRBV7-3 and TRBJ2-1; 8 nucleotides agree with TRBD2. The read ends 3 residues before the CDR3 terminus; that terminus is restored from the germline J gene. With 2 bases clipped from V and 9 bases from J, the junction kept 9 bases outside the gene matches. The germline V gene encodes CDR1 SGHTA and CDR2 FQGTGA. CDR3 length equals 15 residues.

The covered CDR3 bases are TGTGCCAGCAGCGTTGGGGCTTACGAC. Translation: CASSVGAYD. The full CDR3 reads CASSVGAYDYTF. The chain links TRBV7-9 to TRBJ1-2, with D tentatively TRBD1 (5 bases). The read is 3 residues too short to cover the CDR3 end, so that end is filled in from the germline J gene. The CDR3 is made up of 12 amino acids. Germline V CDR1 and CDR2: SEHNR, FQNEAQ (reference sequence). Looking up the rest from reference TRBV7-9 and TRBJ1-2 gives the full variable domain: DTGVSQNPRHKITKRGQNVTFRCDPISEHNRLYWYRQTLGQGPEFLTYFQNEAQLEKSRLLSDRFSAERPKGSFSTLEIQRTEQGDSAMYLCASSVGAYDYTFGSGTRLTVV.

In the case of this clone: The sample contains more than one DNA sequence encoding this CDR3. The CDR3 is CASSPLTGGTDTQYF. The CDR3 DNA, read in part, is TGTGCCAGCTCACCACTAACAGGGGGCACAGATACG. This rearrangement joins TRBV18 to TRBJ2-3; 7 bases align to TRBD1. The read is 3 residues too short to cover the CDR3 end, so that end is filled in from the germline J gene. This CDR3 is built from 15 residues. The J segment lost 1 base and the V segment lost 1 base, leaving 2 bases of the junction unmatched. The germline V gene has CDR1 KGHSH and CDR2 LQKENI. The variable domain in full, completed from reference TRBV18 and TRBJ2-3, reads NAGVMQNPRHLVRRRGQEARLRCSPMKGHSHVYWYRQLPEEGLKFMVYLQKENIIDESGMPKERFSAEFPKEGPSILRIQQVVRGDSAAYFCASSPLTGGTDTQYFGPGTRLTVL.

About this clone: The CDR3 is cut off 3 residues early in the read; its end comes from the germline J gene. This rearrangement joins TRBV29-1 to TRBJ2-3, with 8 bases identical to TRBD2. The V gene end was trimmed by 2 bases and the J gene end by 4 bases; junction bases not matched to a gene: 8. Germline V lookup: CDR1 SQVTM, CDR2 ANQGSEA. CDR3 length equals 15 residues. The CDR3 DNA, read in part, is TGCAGCGTTGAATCGCGGGGGGCCTACGCAGATACG. Residues: CSVESRGAYADT. The entire CDR3 reads CSVESRGAYADTQYF.

On this clone itself: The read stops 3 residues short of the end of the CDR3; the missing end is completed from the germline J gene. The chain carries TRBV20-1 and TRBJ2-1; 10 nucleotides agree with TRBD2. The germline CDR1 and CDR2 sequences are DFQATT and SNEGSKA (reference sequence). The CDR3 is 19 amino acids. The junction had 15 bases not matched to a gene; V was cut back by 3 bases and J by 1 base. CDR3 sequence: CSASLGLAGEWWSYNEQFF. CDR3 DNA, as far as it was read: TGCAGTGCTAGCCTTGGTCTAGCGGGAGAATGGTGGTCCTACAATGAG.

As for this clone: Read sequence stops 3 residues before the CDR3 end, and the germline J gene provides the missing end. Different DNA sequences within this sample yield the same CDR3. V and J are TRBV20-1 and TRBJ2-1; D is ambiguous. Trimming cost V 0 bases and J 4 bases, with 19 bases left between them. The CDR3 runs to 17 residues. Germline loops: CDR1 DFQATT, CDR2 SNEGSKA (reference sequence). The CDR3 sequence: CSARDLGPSVLYNEQFF. The DNA read from the CDR3 is TGCAGTGCTAGAGATTTGGGCCCCTCCGTGCTATACAATGAG.

Note on this clone: The read falls 3 residues short of the CDR3 end, and the missing part is taken from the germline J gene. The chain couples TRBV10-2 to TRBJ1-1; D is uncertain. The V end lost 7 bases, the J end lost 1 base, and 13 bases lay between the germline ends. The CDR3 loop spans 14 amino acids. CDR1 and CDR2 (germline): WSHSY, SAAADI. The CDR3 protein is CASTSTIPNTEAFF. The CDR3 bases that were read are TGCGCCAGCACTTCGACTATTCCGAACACTGAA.

A word on this clone: The read ends 3 residues early relative to the CDR3; the germline J gene fills the gap. The chain links TRBV7-9 to TRBJ2-2; 7 nucleotides agree with TRBD1. The trim removed 10 bases at V and 0 bases at J, leaving 5 bases unmatched. This CDR3 has 14 amino acids. CDR1 is SEHNR, CDR2 FQNEAQ, per germline (reference sequence). The CDR3 here is CAKGQFANTGELFF. Partial CDR3 DNA: TGTGCCAAGGGACAGTTCGCGAACACCGGGGAG.

With respect to this clone: The observed sequence ends 3 residues before the CDR3 terminus, with the missing tail filled in from the germline J gene. The chain employs TRBV30 and TRBJ1-4; 9 bases align to TRBD1. Germline CDR1 and CDR2: GTSNPN and SVGIG (reference sequence). The CDR3 spans 16 residues. The CDR3 spells CAWSDRAGTGISKLFF. CDR3 bases read: TGTGCCTGGAGTGATCGAGCCGGGACAGGGATTTCTAAA.